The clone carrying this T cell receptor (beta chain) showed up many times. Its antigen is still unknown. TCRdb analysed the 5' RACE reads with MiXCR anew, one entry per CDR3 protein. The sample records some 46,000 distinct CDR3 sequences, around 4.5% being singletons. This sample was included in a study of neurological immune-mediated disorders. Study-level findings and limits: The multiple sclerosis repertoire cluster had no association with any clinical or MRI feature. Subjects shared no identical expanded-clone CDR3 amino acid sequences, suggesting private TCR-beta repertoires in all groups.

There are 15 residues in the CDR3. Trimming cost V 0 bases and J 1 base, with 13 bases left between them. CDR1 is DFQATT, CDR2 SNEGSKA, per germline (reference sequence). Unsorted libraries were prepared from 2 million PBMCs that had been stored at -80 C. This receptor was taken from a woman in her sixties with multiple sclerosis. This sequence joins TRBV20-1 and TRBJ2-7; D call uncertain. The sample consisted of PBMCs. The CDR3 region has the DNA TGCAGTGCTAGAGATCGGGTGGTAGCTTCCTACGAGCAGTACTTC. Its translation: CSARDRVVASYEQYF.